This entry describes one T cell receptor beta chain. The source of the sample is a study of blood T cell repertoires in COVID-19. Looking at the study overall: Some COVID-19 samples were acute and others convalescent; all came from the United States, Italy and Spain.

V lost 3 bases and J lost 2, with 11 bases in between. The V gene's germline CDR1 is MNHNS and CDR2 SASEGT. This CDR3 spans 15 amino acids. Authors' processing steps: Amplification of reference gene primers provided the estimated nucleated cell counts. Clones were sequenced by immunoSEQ multiplex PCR, and TCRdb holds only the in-frame ones, with some missing. The DNA was the basis for D and trimming; V, J and clone size are from that table. The repertoire has fewer than 110,000 clones, 80% of them found once; the top ten carry around 4.5%. Material: peripheral blood. The chain uses TRBV6-1 and TRBJ1-5; D may be TRBD1 (6 bases). The TCR comes from a man between 70 and 80 years old with acute or convalescent COVID-19. The CDR3, as DNA: TGTGCCAGCAGTGACCAACAGGGAGGCAATCAGCCCCAGCATTTT. Amino acids: CASSDQQGGNQPQHF.